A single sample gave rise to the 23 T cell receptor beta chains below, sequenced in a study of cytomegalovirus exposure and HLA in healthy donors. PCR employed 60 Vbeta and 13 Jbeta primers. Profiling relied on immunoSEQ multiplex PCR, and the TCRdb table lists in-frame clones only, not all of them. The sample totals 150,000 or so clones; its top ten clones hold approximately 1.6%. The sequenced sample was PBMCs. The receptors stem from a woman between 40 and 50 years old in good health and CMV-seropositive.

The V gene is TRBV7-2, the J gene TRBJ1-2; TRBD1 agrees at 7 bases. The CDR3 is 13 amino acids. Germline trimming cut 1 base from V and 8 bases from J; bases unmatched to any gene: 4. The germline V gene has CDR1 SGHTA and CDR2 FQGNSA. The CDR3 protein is CASSLGQGGGYTF. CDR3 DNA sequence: TGTGCCAGCAGCTTAGGACAGGGTGGGGGCTACACCTTC.

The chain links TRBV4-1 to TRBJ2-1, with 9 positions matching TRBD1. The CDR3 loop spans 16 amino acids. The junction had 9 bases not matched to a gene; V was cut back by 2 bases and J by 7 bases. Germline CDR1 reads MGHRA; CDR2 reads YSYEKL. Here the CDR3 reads CASSQKPGTGRNEQFF. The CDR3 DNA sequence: TGCGCCAGCAGCCAAAAGCCCGGGACAGGGAGAAATGAGCAGTTCTTC.

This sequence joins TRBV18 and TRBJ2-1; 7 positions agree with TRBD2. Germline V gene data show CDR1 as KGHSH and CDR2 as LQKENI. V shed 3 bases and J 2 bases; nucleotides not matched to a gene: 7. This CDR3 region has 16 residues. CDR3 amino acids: CASSPLADFPYNEQFF. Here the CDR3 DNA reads TGTGCCAGCTCACCGCTAGCGGATTTCCCCTACAATGAGCAGTTCTTC.

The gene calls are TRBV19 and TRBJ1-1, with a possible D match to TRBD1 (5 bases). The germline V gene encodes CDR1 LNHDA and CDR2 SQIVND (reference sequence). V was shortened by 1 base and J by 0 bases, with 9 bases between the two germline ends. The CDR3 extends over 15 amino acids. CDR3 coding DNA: TGTGCCAGTAGTATAGGGGGGACTATGAACACTGAAGCTTTCTTT. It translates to CASSIGGTMNTEAFF.

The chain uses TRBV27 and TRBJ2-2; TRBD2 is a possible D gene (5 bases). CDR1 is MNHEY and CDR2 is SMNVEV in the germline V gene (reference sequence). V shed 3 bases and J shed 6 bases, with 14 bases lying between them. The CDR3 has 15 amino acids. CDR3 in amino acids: CASSLRAGFPGELFF. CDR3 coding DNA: TGTGCCAGCAGTTTGAGGGCCGGGTTTCCCGGGGAGCTGTTTTTT.

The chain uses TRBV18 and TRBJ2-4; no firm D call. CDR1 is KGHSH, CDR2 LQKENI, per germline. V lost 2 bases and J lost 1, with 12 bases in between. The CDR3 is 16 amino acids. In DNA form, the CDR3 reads TGTGCCAGCTCACCATCCGGGTTTCTGGCCAAAAACATTCAGTACTTC. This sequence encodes CASSPSGFLAKNIQYF.

The DNA of the CDR3 is TGTGCCTGGACAATCAGGTACGACTATGGCTACACCTTC. Translation gives CAWTIRYDYGYTF. V is TRBV30 and J is TRBJ1-2; D ambiguous. Germline values: CDR1 GTSNPN, CDR2 SVGIG (reference sequence). The CDR3 has 13 amino acids. The V end lost 4 bases, the J end lost 3 bases, and 12 bases lay between the germline ends.

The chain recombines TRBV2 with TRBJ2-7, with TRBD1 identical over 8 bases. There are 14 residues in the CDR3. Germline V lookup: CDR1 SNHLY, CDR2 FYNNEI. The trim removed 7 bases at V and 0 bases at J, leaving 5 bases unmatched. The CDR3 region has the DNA TGTGCCAGCAAAGAACAGGGGGACTCCTACGAGCAGTACTTC. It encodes CASKEQGDSYEQYF.

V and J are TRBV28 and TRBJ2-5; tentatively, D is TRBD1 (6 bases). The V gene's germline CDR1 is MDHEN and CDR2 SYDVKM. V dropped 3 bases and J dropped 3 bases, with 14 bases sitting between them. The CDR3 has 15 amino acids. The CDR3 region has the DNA TGTGCCAGCAGTTTTTGGCAGGGGCCGGAAGAGACCCAGTACTTC. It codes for CASSFWQGPEETQYF.

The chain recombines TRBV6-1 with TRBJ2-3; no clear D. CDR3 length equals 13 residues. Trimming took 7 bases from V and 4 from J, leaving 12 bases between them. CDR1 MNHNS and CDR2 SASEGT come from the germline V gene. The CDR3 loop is CASTLELSDTQYF. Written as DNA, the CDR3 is TGTGCCAGCACTTTAGAGTTGTCAGATACGCAGTATTTT.

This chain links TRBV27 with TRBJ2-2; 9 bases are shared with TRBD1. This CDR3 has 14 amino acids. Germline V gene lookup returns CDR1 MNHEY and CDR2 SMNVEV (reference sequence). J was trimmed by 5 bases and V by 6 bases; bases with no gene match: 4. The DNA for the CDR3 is TGTGCCAGCAGAACGACAGGGGGGACCGGGGAGCTGTTTTTT. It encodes CASRTTGGTGELFF.

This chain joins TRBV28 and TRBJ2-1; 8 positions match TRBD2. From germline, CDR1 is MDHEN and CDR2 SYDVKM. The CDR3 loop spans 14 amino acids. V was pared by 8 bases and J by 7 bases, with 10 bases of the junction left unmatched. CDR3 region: CASPPSGGPNEQFF. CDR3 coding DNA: TGTGCCAGCCCACCATCGGGAGGGCCAAATGAGCAGTTCTTC. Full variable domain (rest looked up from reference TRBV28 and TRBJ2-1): DVKVTQSSRYLVKRTGEKVFLECVQDMDHENMFWYRQDPGLGLRLIYFSYDVKMKEKGDIPEGYSVSREKKERFSLILESASTNQTSMYLCASPPSGGPNEQFFGPGTRLTVL.

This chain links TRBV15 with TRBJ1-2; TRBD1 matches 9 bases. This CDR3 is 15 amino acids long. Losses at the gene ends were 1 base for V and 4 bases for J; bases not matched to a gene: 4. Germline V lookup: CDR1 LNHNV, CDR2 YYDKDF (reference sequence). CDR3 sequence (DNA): TGTGCCACCAGCAGAGGGACAGGGGAGCCCTATGGCTACACCTTC. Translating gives CATSRGTGEPYGYTF.

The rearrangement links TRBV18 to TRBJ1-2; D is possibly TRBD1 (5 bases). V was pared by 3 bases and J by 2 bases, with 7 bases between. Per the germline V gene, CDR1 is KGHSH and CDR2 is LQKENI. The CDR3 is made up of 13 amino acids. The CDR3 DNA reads TGTGCCAGCTCACCGGACACGAACTATGGCTACACCTTC. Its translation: CASSPDTNYGYTF.

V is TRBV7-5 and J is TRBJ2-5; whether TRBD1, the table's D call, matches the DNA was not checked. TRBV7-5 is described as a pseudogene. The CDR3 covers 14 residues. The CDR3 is CARSLSSRGETQYF. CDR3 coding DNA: TGTGCCAGAAGCTTAAGTTCCAGGGGAGAGACCCAGTACTTC.

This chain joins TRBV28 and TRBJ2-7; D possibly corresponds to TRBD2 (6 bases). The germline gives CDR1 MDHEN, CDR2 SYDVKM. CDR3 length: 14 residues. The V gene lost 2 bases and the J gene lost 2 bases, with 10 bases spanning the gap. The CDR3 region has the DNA TGTGCCAGCAGTTTACAAACTAGCACCTACGAGCAGTACTTC. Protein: CASSLQTSTYEQYF.

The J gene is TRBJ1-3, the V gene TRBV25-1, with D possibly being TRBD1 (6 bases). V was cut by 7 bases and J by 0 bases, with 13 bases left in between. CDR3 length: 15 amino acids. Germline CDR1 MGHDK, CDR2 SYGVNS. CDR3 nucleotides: TGTGCCAGCACCCACGCGGACAGCTCTGGAAACACCATATATTTT. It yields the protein CASTHADSSGNTIYF. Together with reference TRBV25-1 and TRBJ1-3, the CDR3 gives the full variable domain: EADIYQTPRYLVIGTGKKITLECSQTMGHDKMYWYQQDPGMELHLIHYSYGVNSTEKGDLSSESTVSRIRTEHFPLTLESARPSHTSQYLCASTHADSSGNTIYFGEGSWLTVV.

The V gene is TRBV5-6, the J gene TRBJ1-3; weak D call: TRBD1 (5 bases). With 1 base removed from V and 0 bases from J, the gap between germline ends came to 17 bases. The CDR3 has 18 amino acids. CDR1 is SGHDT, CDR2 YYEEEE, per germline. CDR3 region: CASSLWRGSRLSGNTIYF. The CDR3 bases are TGTGCCAGCAGCTTGTGGAGGGGCAGTAGGCTCTCTGGAAACACCATATATTTT.

CDR3 region: CASSIGILATDTQYF. In nucleotides, the CDR3 is TGTGCCAGTAGTATAGGAATCCTAGCTACAGATACGCAGTATTTT. This sequence joins TRBV19 and TRBJ2-3, with D tentatively TRBD2 (5 bases). The germline V gene has CDR1 LNHDA and CDR2 SQIVND (reference sequence). The CDR3 extends over 15 amino acids. Between the trimmed V and J ends, which lost 1 base and 3 bases, there was a span of 11 bases.

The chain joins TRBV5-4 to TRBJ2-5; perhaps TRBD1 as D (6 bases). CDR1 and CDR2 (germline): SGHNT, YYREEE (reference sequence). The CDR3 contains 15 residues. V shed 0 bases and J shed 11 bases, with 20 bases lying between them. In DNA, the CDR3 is TGTGCCAGCAGCTTGGGTCAGGGGAGAGGAGAGGGGCAGTACTTC. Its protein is CASSLGQGRGEGQYF. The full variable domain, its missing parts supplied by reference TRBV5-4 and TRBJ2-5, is ETGVTQSPTHLIKTRGQQVTLRCSSQSGHNTVSWYQQALGQGPQFIFQYYREEENGRGNFPPRFSGLQFPNYSSELNVNALELDDSALYLCASSLGQGRGEGQYFGPGTRLLVL.

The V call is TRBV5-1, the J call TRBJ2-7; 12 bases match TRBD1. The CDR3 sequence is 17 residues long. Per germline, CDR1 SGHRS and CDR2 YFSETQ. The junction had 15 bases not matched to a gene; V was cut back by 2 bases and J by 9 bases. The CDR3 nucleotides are TGCGCCAGCAGCTTTGCCCTCCTAGGGGGACAGGGGGCATCGCAGTACTTC. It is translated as CASSFALLGGQGASQYF.

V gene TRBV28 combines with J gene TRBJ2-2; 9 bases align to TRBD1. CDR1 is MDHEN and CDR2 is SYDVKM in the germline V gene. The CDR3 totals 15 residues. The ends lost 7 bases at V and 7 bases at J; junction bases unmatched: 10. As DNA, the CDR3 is TGTGCCAGCAAAGTAGGGACAGGGAATCACGGGGAGCTGTTTTTT. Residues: CASKVGTGNHGELFF.

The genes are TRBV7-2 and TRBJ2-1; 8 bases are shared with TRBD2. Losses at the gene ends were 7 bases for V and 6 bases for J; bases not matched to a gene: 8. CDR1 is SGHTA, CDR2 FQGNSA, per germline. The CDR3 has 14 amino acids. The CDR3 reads CASNPLAGSNEQFF. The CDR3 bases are TGTGCCAGCAACCCGCTAGCGGGTAGCAATGAGCAGTTCTTC.